Listed here is a single T cell receptor beta chain. What it binds is unknown. The sample belongs to a study of T cell responses to AZD1222 COVID-19 vaccine. Study in general: Doses given second, at about 4 or about 12 weeks, were pooled. Study-wide results and limits: Regions 160-218 and 743-854 dominated among vaccine-associated CD4 TCRs spanning spike. Most donors were white British and more were female, and clonal diversity was possibly underestimated.

The table came from immunoSEQ multiplex PCR; TCRdb's copy has only in-frame clones and leaves some out. Of about 94,000 clones in the sample, 90% are singletons; the top ten hold roughly 9.1%. CDR1 is MRHNA and CDR2 is SNTAGT in the germline V gene. The CDR3 extends over 13 amino acids. V was shortened by 6 bases and J by 7 bases, with 10 bases between the two germline ends. The source is an adult in good health. This chain connects TRBV6-4 to TRBJ1-6; D gene ambiguous. This material consisted of peripheral blood, taken on day 0 of AZD1222 vaccination. This CDR3 is CASRETGNSPLHF. The CDR3 DNA sequence: TGTGCCAGCAGGGAGACGGGAAATTCACCCCTCCACTTT.